This TCR beta chain was sequenced in a study of T-cell reconstitution after alpha-beta-depleted transplantation in children. Study results and caveats: Diversity of TCRbeta at day 60 was high in some patients, arising from surviving recipient T cells and thymic progenitors.

Details on this clonotype: Its antigen is unidentified.

The germline V gene encodes CDR1 MNHNS and CDR2 SASEGT. Trimming cost V 5 bases and J 0 bases; bases outside gene matches: 9. This CDR3 contains 17 residues. Molecular barcoding with unique molecular identifiers was used for the TCRbeta library. TCRdb reprocessed the PCR reads via MiXCR and lists one record per CDR3 protein. The sample lists 500,000 to 650,000 distinct CDR3 sequences; 9.5% to 12% were seen once. The material was PBMCs, mostly from graft donor cells, obtained 180 days after TCRalphabeta/CD19-depleted stem cell transplant. This TCR was sampled from a female patient aged 2-9 years who had a stem cell transplant for aplastic anemia, so the T cells may come from the graft donor. V and J are TRBV6-1 and TRBJ2-2; 7 nucleotides line up with TRBD1. Written as DNA, the CDR3 is TGTGCCAGCAGTAGACGGCCAGGGACAGCGAACACCGGGGAGCTGTTTTTT. It is translated as CASSRRPGTANTGELFF.